Listed below are T cell receptor beta chains from one sample, sequenced in a study of blood T cells in healthy people across ages. TCRdb reanalysed the 5' RACE reads using MiXCR and keeps one entry per CDR3 protein. The sample yields about 800,000 distinct CDR3 sequences, about three fifths seen once. The sequenced sample was blood. Receptors were obtained from a man aged 25 to 40 in good health. Each CDR3 is given with its conserved first and last residue. D genes are given only for firm matches. Clone size is stated in some rows and not others, as once, few, many or a class when expanded.

d_call: -
v_call: TRBV7-2
clone_size: -
j_call: TRBJ2-7
cdr3_nt: TGTGCCAGCAGCCCCTTAGGCAGGACCCTACTTGACGAGCAGTACTTC
cdr3_aa: CASSPLGRTLLDEQYF

d_call: TRBD1
v_call: TRBV5-1
clone_size: -
j_call: TRBJ2-7
cdr3_nt: TGCGCCAGCAGCTTGAGGACAGGGGGATTAGGCGAGCAGTACTTC
cdr3_aa: CASSLRTGGLGEQYF

d_call: -
v_call: TRBV9
clone_size: -
j_call: TRBJ2-7
cdr3_nt: TGTGCCAGCAGCGCCAACCCTAACCGAACCCAGACCTACGAGCAGTACTTC
cdr3_aa: CASSANPNRTQTYEQYF

d_call: -
v_call: TRBV7-2
clone_size: -
j_call: TRBJ2-5
cdr3_nt: TGTGCCAGCAGCCCGTTCCTAGCCCCGGTTCAGTACTTC
cdr3_aa: CASSPFLAPVQYF

d_call: -
v_call: TRBV29-1
clone_size: few
j_call: TRBJ1-2
cdr3_nt: TGCAGCGTTGAAGGATACCCCTATGGCTACACCTTC
cdr3_aa: CSVEGYPYGYTF

d_call: TRBD1
v_call: TRBV20-1
clone_size: -
j_call: TRBJ2-7
cdr3_nt: TGCAGTGCTGCGACAGGGACAGGCTTCGAGCAGTACTTC
cdr3_aa: CSAATGTGFEQYF

d_call: -
v_call: TRBV12-5
clone_size: few
j_call: TRBJ2-4
cdr3_nt: TGTGCTAGTGGTTTTGGGGGCGAAAACATTCAGTACTTC
cdr3_aa: CASGFGGENIQYF

d_call: -
v_call: TRBV20-1
clone_size: many
j_call: TRBJ1-4
cdr3_nt: TGCAGTGCTAGAGACAGGAGGGCAACTAATGAAAAACTGTTTTTT
cdr3_aa: CSARDRRATNEKLFF

d_call: -
v_call: TRBV5-1
clone_size: -
j_call: TRBJ2-7
cdr3_nt: TGCGCCAGCAGCTTGGGAGGGCTCGACGAGCAGTACTTC
cdr3_aa: CASSLGGLDEQYF

d_call: -
v_call: TRBV18
clone_size: -
j_call: TRBJ1-4
cdr3_nt: TGTGCCAGCTCACCGGGGGACAACCCCGAAAAACTGTTTTTT
cdr3_aa: CASSPGDNPEKLFF

d_call: TRBD1
v_call: TRBV6-6
clone_size: -
j_call: TRBJ1-2
cdr3_nt: TGTGCCAGCAGTTACTCGCCCGGGACAGGGGATGGCTACACCTTC
cdr3_aa: CASSYSPGTGDGYTF

d_call: TRBD1
v_call: TRBV7-3
clone_size: few
j_call: TRBJ1-1
cdr3_nt: TGTGCCAGCAGCTTACTCGGAGGGGGCATGAACACTGAAGCTTTCTTT
cdr3_aa: CASSLLGGGMNTEAFF

d_call: -
v_call: TRBV7-2
clone_size: few
j_call: TRBJ2-7
cdr3_nt: TGTGCCAGCAGCTCCCCGGGTTACGAGCAGTACTTC
cdr3_aa: CASSSPGYEQYF

d_call: TRBD1
v_call: TRBV10-3
clone_size: -
j_call: TRBJ1-4
cdr3_nt: TGTGCCATCAGTGAGACAGGGGGCGTTGAAAAACTGTTTTTT
cdr3_aa: CAISETGGVEKLFF

d_call: -
v_call: TRBV12-5
clone_size: few
j_call: TRBJ2-7
cdr3_nt: TGTGCTAGTGGTTTGTGGGCCGAGCCGCCTTACGAGCAGTACTTC
cdr3_aa: CASGLWAEPPYEQYF

d_call: TRBD1
v_call: TRBV18
clone_size: -
j_call: TRBJ1-1
cdr3_nt: TGTGCCAGCTCCCAGACAGGGGGGATAGAAGCTTTCTTT
cdr3_aa: CASSQTGGIEAFF

d_call: TRBD2
v_call: TRBV27
clone_size: -
j_call: TRBJ2-3
cdr3_nt: TGTGCCAGCAGTTTCCTAACTAGCGGGGGGACAGATACGCAGTATTTT
cdr3_aa: CASSFLTSGGTDTQYF

d_call: -
v_call: TRBV7-2
clone_size: few
j_call: TRBJ1-5
cdr3_nt: TGTGCCAGCAGCCAACAGGGAGGGGGTCAGCCCCAGCATTTT
cdr3_aa: CASSQQGGGQPQHF

d_call: TRBD2
v_call: TRBV4-2
clone_size: -
j_call: TRBJ2-7
cdr3_nt: TGTGCCAGCAGCCAAGTAGAAGCGGGGGGCCTTTCTTGGGGGATGCAGTACTTC
cdr3_aa: CASSQVEAGGLSWGMQYF

d_call: TRBD2
v_call: TRBV28
clone_size: once
j_call: TRBJ2-1
cdr3_nt: TGTGCCAGCAGCCCTGGCCGCGGGGGGTCCTACAATGAGCAGTTCTTC
cdr3_aa: CASSPGRGGSYNEQFF

d_call: TRBD2
v_call: TRBV10-3
clone_size: -
j_call: TRBJ2-5
cdr3_nt: TGTGCCGTCGGGACTAGCGGCAATGAGCAGTACTTC
cdr3_aa: CAVGTSGNEQYF

d_call: -
v_call: TRBV5-5
clone_size: -
j_call: TRBJ2-1
cdr3_nt: TGTGCCAGCAGCTTGGCGGGCGACAGCCCATTCAATGAGCAGTTCTTC
cdr3_aa: CASSLAGDSPFNEQFF

d_call: -
v_call: TRBV29-1
clone_size: -
j_call: TRBJ1-4
cdr3_nt: TGCAGCGGTGAAGATCTTCCGGGTGAAAAACTGTTTTTT
cdr3_aa: CSGEDLPGEKLFF

d_call: -
v_call: TRBV2
clone_size: -
j_call: TRBJ1-5
cdr3_nt: TGTGCCAGCAGTGAAGGGTTGCAGCCCCAGCATTTT
cdr3_aa: CASSEGLQPQHF

d_call: -
v_call: TRBV4-2
clone_size: -
j_call: TRBJ2-5
cdr3_nt: TGTGCCAGCAGCCTGGTAGGGGGAGGCCTCCCAGAGACCCAGTACTTC
cdr3_aa: CASSLVGGGLPETQYF

d_call: -
v_call: TRBV6-1
clone_size: -
j_call: TRBJ1-2
cdr3_nt: TGTGCCAGCAGTGAATGCGGGAAACAGGGTGGCGGCGGCTACACCTTC
cdr3_aa: CASSECGKQGGGGYTF

d_call: TRBD2
v_call: TRBV20-1
clone_size: -
j_call: TRBJ2-7
cdr3_nt: TGCAGTGCTAGAGATATTACGGGAGGGGGCTCCTACGAGCAGTACTTC
cdr3_aa: CSARDITGGGSYEQYF

d_call: TRBD1
v_call: TRBV5-1
clone_size: -
j_call: TRBJ2-3
cdr3_nt: TGCGCCAGCAGCTTGGCCACGGACAGGGATGGGACAGATACGCAGTATTTT
cdr3_aa: CASSLATDRDGTDTQYF

d_call: -
v_call: TRBV29-1
clone_size: -
j_call: TRBJ2-1
cdr3_nt: TGCAGCGTTGGGGTGGGGTTCACCTACAATGAGCAGTTCTTC
cdr3_aa: CSVGVGFTYNEQFF

d_call: -
v_call: TRBV6-6
clone_size: -
j_call: TRBJ2-4
cdr3_nt: TGTGCCAGCAGTTACCAGGGAACGAGGGAGCAGTACTTC
cdr3_aa: CASSYQGTREQYF

d_call: -
v_call: TRBV16
clone_size: -
j_call: TRBJ1-2
cdr3_nt: TGTGCCAGCAGCCAATCCACACTCTATGGCTACACCTTC
cdr3_aa: CASSQSTLYGYTF

d_call: -
v_call: TRBV28
clone_size: -
j_call: TRBJ2-7
cdr3_nt: TGTGCCAGCAGTCCCCGAGGCTGGACCTACGAGCAGTACTTC
cdr3_aa: CASSPRGWTYEQYF

d_call: TRBD2
v_call: TRBV7-3
clone_size: few
j_call: TRBJ2-1
cdr3_nt: TGTGCCAGCAAACTAGCGGGTGATGGCAATGAGCAGTTCTTC
cdr3_aa: CASKLAGDGNEQFF

d_call: -
v_call: TRBV27
clone_size: -
j_call: TRBJ1-1
cdr3_nt: TGTGCCAGCAGCTACCGGGGGGTTGTGACTGAAGCTTTCTTT
cdr3_aa: CASSYRGVVTEAFF

d_call: TRBD1
v_call: TRBV29-1
clone_size: -
j_call: TRBJ2-1
cdr3_nt: TGCAGCGTTTGTGAGGGGGCTGGGGATGAGCAGTTCTTC
cdr3_aa: CSVCEGAGDEQFF

d_call: TRBD1
v_call: TRBV29-1
clone_size: -
j_call: TRBJ1-1
cdr3_nt: TGCAGCGCGGAGACAGGGTATTGGAACACTGAAGCTTTCTTT
cdr3_aa: CSAETGYWNTEAFF

d_call: TRBD1
v_call: TRBV6-1
clone_size: -
j_call: TRBJ2-3
cdr3_nt: TGTGCCAGCTCTAAGGAGGGACAGGGGGTGATCGGTACGCAGTATTTT
cdr3_aa: CASSKEGQGVIGTQYF

d_call: -
v_call: TRBV28
clone_size: -
j_call: TRBJ2-5
cdr3_nt: TGTGCCAGCAGTTTCCAGGAGGCAGAGACCCAGTACTTC
cdr3_aa: CASSFQEAETQYF

d_call: TRBD2
v_call: TRBV28
clone_size: few
j_call: TRBJ2-7
cdr3_nt: TGTGCCAGCAGTCGCCGACTAGCGGGAGTAGGCTACGAGCAGTACTTC
cdr3_aa: CASSRRLAGVGYEQYF

d_call: -
v_call: TRBV6-2/TRBV6-3
clone_size: -
j_call: TRBJ1-2
cdr3_nt: TGTGCCAGCAGTTACTCGAGAGGGTTCAGCTATGGCTACACCTTC
cdr3_aa: CASSYSRGFSYGYTF

d_call: TRBD1
v_call: TRBV12-3/TRBV12-4
clone_size: once
j_call: TRBJ1-5
cdr3_nt: TGTGCCAGCAGCTCTTCGTGGGACAGGGATTTTGGCAATCAGCCCCAGCATTTT
cdr3_aa: CASSSSWDRDFGNQPQHF

d_call: -
v_call: TRBV20-1
clone_size: few
j_call: TRBJ2-7
cdr3_nt: TGCAGTGCTAGAGACACCTTCGGGAGTCTGGACGAGCAGTACTTC
cdr3_aa: CSARDTFGSLDEQYF

d_call: TRBD1
v_call: TRBV12-3/TRBV12-4
clone_size: -
j_call: TRBJ2-7
cdr3_nt: TGTGCCAGCAGTGACAGGGTTTGGGAGCAGTACTTC
cdr3_aa: CASSDRVWEQYF

d_call: -
v_call: TRBV27
clone_size: -
j_call: TRBJ1-4
cdr3_nt: TGTGCCAGCAGTTTACGGGGGCGGAGTGAAAAACTGTTTTTT
cdr3_aa: CASSLRGRSEKLFF

d_call: TRBD1
v_call: TRBV15
clone_size: few
j_call: TRBJ1-1
cdr3_nt: TGTGCCACCAGCAGGACAGGGACGAACACTGAAGCTTTCTTT
cdr3_aa: CATSRTGTNTEAFF

d_call: TRBD1
v_call: TRBV6-5
clone_size: few
j_call: TRBJ1-6
cdr3_nt: TGTGCCAGCACCGGAGGGGGCCCAGACAATTCACCCCTCCACTTT
cdr3_aa: CASTGGGPDNSPLHF

d_call: -
v_call: TRBV7-9
clone_size: few
j_call: TRBJ1-2
cdr3_nt: TGTGCCAGCAGCTTGTTCGACGGTAACTATGGCTACACCTTC
cdr3_aa: CASSLFDGNYGYTF

d_call: -
v_call: TRBV10-3
clone_size: -
j_call: TRBJ1-5
cdr3_nt: TGTGCCATCAGTGAGTCACAGTTAAGCAATCAGCCCCAGCATTTT
cdr3_aa: CAISESQLSNQPQHF

d_call: -
v_call: TRBV4-3
clone_size: few
j_call: TRBJ2-3
cdr3_nt: TGCGCCAGCAGCCAAGATGTGGGATGGGATACGCAGTATTTT
cdr3_aa: CASSQDVGWDTQYF

d_call: TRBD2
v_call: TRBV20-1
clone_size: once
j_call: TRBJ2-3
cdr3_nt: TGCAGTGCCCCACCTAGCGGGTCAGATACGCAGTATTTT
cdr3_aa: CSAPPSGSDTQYF

d_call: -
v_call: TRBV7-2
clone_size: -
j_call: TRBJ2-1
cdr3_nt: TGTGCCAGCAGCTTAGGGATCCTAGCAAGCAATGAGCAGTTCTTC
cdr3_aa: CASSLGILASNEQFF